These 24 T cell receptor beta chains share one sample of origin, sequenced in a study of T cells in Graves' hyperthyroidism and ophthalmopathy. RNA transcripts were the template for amplifying TCR beta CDR3 regions. Using the HTBI primer set, a first-round RT-PCR was run on the TCR CDR3. TCRdb fed the multiplex PCR reads into MiXCR, producing one record per CDR3 protein. The sample contains 300,000 to 350,000 distinct CDR3 sequences, approximately 18% of which appear only once. The sequenced sample was blood. All receptors come from a woman aged 50 to 60 with Graves' hyperthyroidism.

This clonotype was counted ten times or more. The V call is TRBV13, the J call TRBJ2-5; either TRBD1 or TRBD2 may fit D (5 bases each). The V end was cut by 0 bases, the J end by 3 bases, with 14 bases between. The germline V gene has CDR1 PRHDT and CDR2 FYEKMQ (reference sequence). The CDR3 length is 16 residues. The CDR3 here is CASSLGLGRQKETQYF. CDR3 in DNA: TGTGCCAGCAGCTTAGGTCTGGGACGACAAAAAGAGACCCAGTACTTC.

The sample holds many counts of this clonotype. The chain is built from TRBV5-1 and TRBJ2-1; D may be TRBD1 (5 bases). The CDR3 contains 15 residues. Germline loops: CDR1 SGHRS, CDR2 YFSETQ. V was pared by 4 bases and J by 0 bases, with 11 bases between. The DNA for the CDR3 is TGCGCCAGCAGCCCGACAGTGCTCTCCTACAATGAGCAGTTCTTC. It specifies CASSPTVLSYNEQFF.

This clonotype was found a few times. This chain links TRBV27 with TRBJ2-7; TRBD2 aligns across 12 bases. From germline, CDR1 is MNHEY and CDR2 SMNVEV (reference sequence). The J segment lost 3 bases and the V segment lost 3 bases, leaving 3 bases of the junction unmatched. CDR3 length: 15 residues. CDR3 sequence reads: CASSFQGLAGYEQYF. In DNA form, the CDR3 reads TGTGCCAGCAGTTTCCAGGGACTAGCGGGCTACGAGCAGTACTTC.

At least ten counts were recorded for this clonotype. The chain has TRBV11-2 and TRBJ2-2; TRBD2 might be the D (6 bases). CDR1 SGHAT and CDR2 FQNNGV come from the germline V gene. V lost 5 bases and J 6 bases, leaving 13 bases between the germline ends. The CDR3 length is 14 residues. The CDR3 protein is CASSGRLVAGELFF. For the CDR3, the DNA is TGTGCCAGCAGCGGACGACTAGTCGCCGGGGAGCTGTTTTTT. The full variable domain, its missing parts supplied by reference TRBV11-2 and TRBJ2-2, is EAGVAQSPRYKIIEKRQSVAFWCNPISGHATLYWYQQILGQGPKLLIQFQNNGVVDDSQLPKDRFSAERLKGVDSTLKIQPAKLEDSAVYLCASSGRLVAGELFFGEGSRLTVL.

In regard to this clonotype: A much more abundant neighbour one base away suggests this may be a read error. V and J are TRBV5-1 and TRBJ2-7, with 11 bases identical to TRBD2. The CDR3 is 16 residues long. Germline lookup yields CDR1 SGHRS and CDR2 YFSETQ. The J segment lost 6 bases and the V segment lost 3 bases, leaving 11 bases of the junction unmatched. The CDR3 reads CASSSGRLAGTCEQYF. CDR3 nucleotides: TGCGCCAGCAGCTCGGGCCGACTAGCGGGAACTTGCGAGCAGTACTTC.

In its sample, this clonotype was seen many times. V gene TRBV6-2 or TRBV6-3 combines with J gene TRBJ1-3; D gene unclear. CDR1 is MNHEY, CDR2 SVGEGT, per germline. Trimming stripped 0 bases from V and 2 bases from J, with 11 bases between. The CDR3 runs 16 residues. Written as DNA, the CDR3 is TGTGCCAGCAGTTACTCTGCGGAATTCGCTGGAAACACCATATATTTT. Its translation is CASSYSAEFAGNTIYF.

This clonotype was found many times. The gene calls are TRBV30 and TRBJ1-1; maybe TRBD1 (6 bases). The CDR3 contains 13 residues. The V end lost 0 bases, the J end lost 5 bases, and 10 bases lay between the germline ends. Germline lookup yields CDR1 GTSNPN and CDR2 SVGIG (reference sequence). This chain's CDR3 is CAWSVQGTTEAFF. The DNA of the CDR3 is TGTGCCTGGAGTGTACAGGGAACGACTGAAGCTTTCTTT.

Ten or more counts support this clonotype. The V gene is TRBV7-8, the J gene TRBJ2-5; 8 nucleotides line up with TRBD2. Per germline, CDR1 SGHVS and CDR2 FQNEAQ. The length of the CDR3 is 16 residues. V shed 1 base, J shed 5 bases, and the junction held 9 bases outside the gene matches. CDR3 nucleotide sequence: TGTGCCAGCAGCTTAGGGTCGGGAGGGCCGGTCGAGACCCAGTACTTC. Its translation: CASSLGSGGPVETQYF.

This clonotype has just a few counts. The chain joins TRBV20-1 to TRBJ2-1; 8 nucleotides agree with TRBD2. The CDR3 runs 15 residues. Germline assignment: CDR1 DFQATT and CDR2 SNEGSKA (reference sequence). V was clipped by 2 bases and J by 7 bases; unmatched bases: 10. The CDR3 spells CSARRPGRAGNEQFF. The CDR3 nucleotides read TGCAGTGCTAGACGCCCCGGGAGGGCGGGTAATGAGCAGTTCTTC.

The chain joins TRBV9 to TRBJ2-3; the D is unclear. The germline gives CDR1 SGDLS, CDR2 YYNGEE. The CDR3 spans 14 residues. Trimming removed 0 bases at V and 4 bases at J, with 9 bases between. The DNA for the CDR3 is TGTGCCAGCAGCGTAGCATGGGTATCAGATACGCAGTATTTT. Translated: CASSVAWVSDTQYF.

V is TRBV7-8 and J is TRBJ2-2, with no clear D. Trimming cost V 1 base and J 8 bases, with 11 bases left between them. Germline V gene sequence: CDR1 SGHVS, CDR2 FQNEAQ. This CDR3 has 14 amino acids. DNA for the CDR3: TGTGCCAGCAGCTTAGGGACGGGTTGGGGGGAGCTGTTTTTT. It codes for CASSLGTGWGELFF.

This clonotype has a count of ten or more. The rearrangement joins TRBV12-3 or TRBV12-4 to TRBJ1-2; D is possibly TRBD1 (5 bases). Deletions cut 4 bases from V and 5 bases from J, with 11 bases between. This CDR3 spans 13 amino acids. The CDR3 spells CASSWGGNYGYTF. CDR3 DNA: TGTGCCAGCAGTTGGGGGGGGAATTATGGCTACACCTTC.

This chain joins TRBV28 and TRBJ2-5; TRBD2 matches at 14 bases. The length of the CDR3 is 16 residues. The germline CDR1 and CDR2 sequences are MDHEN and SYDVKM. J was trimmed by 4 bases and V by 4 bases; bases with no gene match: 5. The CDR3 reads CASSSTSGRALETQYF. The CDR3 DNA reads TGTGCCAGCAGTTCGACTAGCGGGAGGGCCTTAGAGACCCAGTACTTC.

There are a few counts of this clonotype. The chain combines TRBV7-9 with TRBJ2-5, with unresolved D. CDR1 is SEHNR, CDR2 FQNEAQ, per germline (reference sequence). Deletions cut 0 bases from V and 1 base from J, with 9 bases between. The CDR3 extends over 15 amino acids. CDR3 sequence (DNA): TGTGCCAGCAGCTTAGCAAACTATCCCCAAGAGACCCAGTACTTC. Translation gives CASSLANYPQETQYF.

The table lists this clonotype with a few counts. The chain recombines TRBV28 with TRBJ1-5; TRBD1 matches at 9 bases. This CDR3 is built from 18 residues. The V and J ends lost 5 bases and 0 bases, in that order; junction bases with no gene match: 11. From germline, CDR1 is MDHEN and CDR2 SYDVKM. The CDR3 DNA reads as TGTGCCAGCAGTCCGGGGACAGGGCTCACTTATAGCAATCAGCCCCAGCATTTT. Translation: CASSPGTGLTYSNQPQHF.

This clonotype has at least ten counts. V and J are TRBV27 and TRBJ2-1, with a possible D match to TRBD1 (6 bases). CDR3 length: 15 amino acids. V lost 1 base and J lost 4, with 11 bases in between. Germline-derived CDR1 and CDR2 are MNHEY and SMNVEV (reference sequence). CDR3 residues: CASSLFGTTYNEQFF. The CDR3 nucleotides read TGTGCCAGCAGTTTATTCGGGACAACTTACAATGAGCAGTTCTTC.

On this clonotype: One end of the junction varies from germline; a read error may be responsible. This chain uses TRBV2 with TRBJ1-1; D unclear. The CDR3 consists of 13 residues. Germline loops: CDR1 SNHLY, CDR2 FYNNEI. The CDR3 region is CASNARENAEAFF. CDR3 nucleotides: TGTGCCAGCAATGCTCGAGAGAACGCTGAAGCTTTCTTT.

This clonotype was seen many times. The chain is built from TRBV20-1 and TRBJ1-2; no clear D gene. Trimming removed 5 bases from V and 0 bases from J, with 4 bases in between. The CDR3 length is 11 residues. Germline loops: CDR1 DFQATT, CDR2 SNEGSKA (reference sequence). CDR3 bases: TGCAGTGCTCGGACTAACTATGGCTACACCTTC. Protein: CSARTNYGYTF.

This clonotype has a handful of counts. The gene calls are TRBV20-1 and TRBJ1-6, with 7 bases identical to TRBD1. CDR1 is DFQATT and CDR2 is SNEGSKA in the germline V gene (reference sequence). This CDR3 comprises 15 residues. V lost 3 bases, J lost 7 bases, and 9 bases stayed unmatched. The CDR3 DNA reads TGCAGTGCTAGCCTAGAGACAGGGTGGAATTCACCCCTCCACTTT. This encodes CSASLETGWNSPLHF.

The table lists this clonotype with many counts. The CDR3 sequence is CSASRGGAADTQYF. DNA for the CDR3: TGCAGTGCTTCCCGCGGGGGGGCCGCCGATACGCAGTATTTT. The chain carries TRBV20-1 and TRBJ2-3, with 9 bases that match TRBD2. This CDR3 comprises 14 residues. The V gene's germline CDR1 is DFQATT and CDR2 SNEGSKA (reference sequence). The trim removed 5 bases at V and 6 bases at J, leaving 9 bases unmatched.

This clonotype has a handful of counts. The V call is TRBV5-1, the J call TRBJ2-7; perhaps TRBD1 as D (5 bases). V lost 0 bases to trimming and J lost 6 bases, with 16 bases between them. Germline CDR1 reads SGHRS; CDR2 reads YFSETQ. The CDR3 runs 15 residues. The CDR3 here is CASSLAGRVDVEQYF. CDR3 DNA: TGCGCCAGCAGCTTGGCTGGCAGGGTTGATGTCGAGCAGTACTTC. The variable domain in full, with the rest retrieved from reference TRBV5-1 and TRBJ2-7, is KAGVTQTPRYLIKTRGQQVTLSCSPISGHRSVSWYQQTPGQGLQFLFEYFSETQRNKGNFPGRFSGRQFSNSRSEMNVSTLELGDSALYLCASSLAGRVDVEQYFGPGTRLTVT.

A note on this clonotype: A much bigger clone sits one base away, suggesting this may be a read error. The chain couples TRBV3-1 to TRBJ2-5; a possible D gene is TRBD2 (6 bases). V dropped 1 base and J dropped 9 bases, with 15 bases sitting between them. CDR1 and CDR2 from the germline V gene are LGHDT and YNNKEL (reference sequence). The CDR3 consists of 14 residues. The CDR3 region has the DNA TGTGCCAGCAGCCAAGGTTCCGGCGGGGAGGCCCAGTACTTC. Translated, it gives CASSQGSGGEAQYF.

The chain links TRBV13 to TRBJ2-3, with a tentative D call TRBD2 (6 bases). This CDR3 has 16 residues. The V end was cut by 5 bases, the J end by 3 bases, with 18 bases between. The germline gives CDR1 PRHDT, CDR2 FYEKMQ (reference sequence). The CDR3 loop reads CASSEMSGVETDTQYF. The DNA for the CDR3 is TGTGCCAGCAGCGAGATGTCGGGGGTCGAGACAGATACGCAGTATTTT.

This clonotype has only a few counts. The chain uses TRBV2 and TRBJ2-3; the D gene is possibly TRBD2 (5 bases). The CDR3 covers 13 residues. V lost 7 bases, J lost 14 bases, and 22 bases lay in between. The germline CDR1 and CDR2 sequences are SNHLY and FYNNEI. CDR3 nucleotide sequence: TGTGCCAGCAACTTGAGCGAGGGTGAGATGCCGTATTTT. Protein product: CASNLSEGEMPYF.